Listed below are T cell receptor beta chains from one sample, sequenced in a study of beta chain features in type 1 diabetes. Sequencing used immunoSEQ multiplex PCR; TCRdb keeps in-frame clones, though not all of them. The sample contains some 410,000 clones, about 15% of which appear only once. The sequencing sample was made of naive CD4+ T cells from blood. These receptors originate from a man aged 25-45 years in good health. The CDR3 runs from the conserved cysteine through the conserved F or W. D genes are given only for firm matches. Expanded clones are given a class, and other clones once, few, many or no size at all.

J | D | V | size | CDR3 | DNA
TRBJ2-1 | . | TRBV7-2 | few | CASRPGTGSYNEQFF | TGTGCCAGCAGGCCCGGGACTGGCTCCTACAATGAGCAGTTCTTC
TRBJ2-6 | . | TRBV7-2 | . | CASSFFFRSSGANVLTF | TGTGCCAGCAGCTTTTTTTTCAGAAGCTCTGGGGCCAACGTCCTGACTTTC
TRBJ2-5 | TRBD2 | TRBV29-1 | many | CSAAGGQETQYF | TGCAGCGCAGCGGGGGGGCAAGAGACCCAGTACTTC
TRBJ2-7 | . | TRBV5-6 | . | CASSSRITGNRYEQYF | TGTGCCAGCAGCTCCAGAATAACAGGGAATAGGTACGAGCAGTACTTC
TRBJ1-4 | TRBD1 | TRBV5-4 | . | CASSLMGQGVEKLFF | TGTGCCAGCAGCTTGATGGGACAGGGGGTGGAAAAACTGTTTTTT
TRBJ1-3 | . | TRBV4-3 | few | CASSQEYGYSGNTIYF | TGCGCCAGCAGCCAAGAGTACGGTTACTCTGGAAACACCATATATTTT
TRBJ2-2 | . | TRBV2 | . | CASVEGESGELFF | TGTGCCAGCGTGGAGGGTGAATCCGGGGAGCTGTTTTTT
TRBJ2-5 | . | TRBV27 | . | CASSLIPKETQYF | TGTGCCAGCAGTTTAATTCCCAAAGAGACCCAGTACTTC
TRBJ2-1 | . | TRBV18 | . | CASSTTPYQEQFF | TGTGCCAGCTCAACGACCCCCTACCAGGAGCAGTTCTTC
TRBJ2-5 | TRBD2 | TRBV10-3 | . | CAISEVAGPRKTQYF | TGTGCCATCAGTGAGGTAGCGGGGCCAAGAAAGACCCAGTACTTC